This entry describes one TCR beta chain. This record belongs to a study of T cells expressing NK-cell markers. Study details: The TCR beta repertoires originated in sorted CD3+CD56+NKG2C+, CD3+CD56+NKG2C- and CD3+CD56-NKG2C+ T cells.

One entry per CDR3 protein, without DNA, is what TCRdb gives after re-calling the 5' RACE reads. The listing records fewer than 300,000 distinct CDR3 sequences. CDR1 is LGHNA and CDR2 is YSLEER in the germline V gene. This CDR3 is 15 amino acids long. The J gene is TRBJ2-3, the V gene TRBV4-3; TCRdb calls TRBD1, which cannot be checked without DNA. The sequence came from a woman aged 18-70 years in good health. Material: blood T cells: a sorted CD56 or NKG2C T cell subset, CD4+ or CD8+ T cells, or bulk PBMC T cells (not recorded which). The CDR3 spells CASSQRTPSTDTQYF.